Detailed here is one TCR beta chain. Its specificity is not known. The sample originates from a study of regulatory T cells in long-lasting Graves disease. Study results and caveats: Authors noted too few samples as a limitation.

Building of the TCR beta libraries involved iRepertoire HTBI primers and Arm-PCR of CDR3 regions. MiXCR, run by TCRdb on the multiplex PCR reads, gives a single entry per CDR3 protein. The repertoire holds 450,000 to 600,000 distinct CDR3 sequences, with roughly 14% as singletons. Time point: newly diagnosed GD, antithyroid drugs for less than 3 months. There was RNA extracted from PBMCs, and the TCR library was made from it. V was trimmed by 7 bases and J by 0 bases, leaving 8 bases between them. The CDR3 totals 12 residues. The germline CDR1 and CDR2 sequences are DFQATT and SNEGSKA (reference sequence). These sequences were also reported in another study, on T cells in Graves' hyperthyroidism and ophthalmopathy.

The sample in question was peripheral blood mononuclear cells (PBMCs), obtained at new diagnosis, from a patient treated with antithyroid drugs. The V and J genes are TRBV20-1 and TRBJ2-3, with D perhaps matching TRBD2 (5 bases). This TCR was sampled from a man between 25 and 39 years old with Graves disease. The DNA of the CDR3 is TGCAGTGTTCAGCGGAGCACAGATACGCAGTATTTT. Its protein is CSVQRSTDTQYF.